A single sample is the source of the 18 T cell receptor beta chains below, sequenced in a study of blood T cell repertoires in COVID-19. TCRdb keeps only in-frame clones here, not all; method: immunoSEQ multiplex PCR. The sample lists about 91,000 clones, around 90% occurring once. Sequenced sample: peripheral blood. These receptors originate from a woman aged 70-85 years with acute or convalescent COVID-19.

The J gene is TRBJ2-7, the V gene TRBV4-2; the match to TRBD2 covers 13 bases. The CDR3 spans 15 residues. Germline V gives CDR1 LGHNA, CDR2 YNFKEQ. Trimming at V came to 1 base and at J to 4 bases, leaving 1 base not matched to a gene. The CDR3 sequence is CASSQVLAGGYEQYF. The CDR3 bases are TGTGCCAGCAGCCAAGTACTAGCGGGAGGGTACGAGCAGTACTTC.

V is TRBV25-1 and J is TRBJ1-2, with D hard to call. The germline gives CDR1 MGHDK, CDR2 SYGVNS. V was cut by 6 bases and J by 5 bases, with 10 bases left in between. The CDR3 is 12 amino acids. The CDR3 here is CASSLSGYGYTF. Written as DNA, the CDR3 is TGTGCCAGCAGCTTGTCGGGATATGGCTACACCTTC.

The count of this clone is one. CDR3 sequence reads: CASSTRQGAFDGYTF. CDR3 in DNA: TGTGCCAGCAGCACCCGACAGGGGGCCTTTGATGGCTACACCTTC. The chain uses TRBV7-6 and TRBJ1-2, with TRBD1 identical over 10 bases. With V trimmed by 5 bases and J by 6 bases, 9 bases remained unmatched. The CDR3 has 15 amino acids. CDR1 is SGHVS and CDR2 is FNYEAQ in the germline V gene.

V and J are TRBV12-3 or TRBV12-4 and TRBJ1-2; 7 bases agree with TRBD1. With 5 bases clipped from V and 4 bases from J, the junction kept 4 bases outside the gene matches. The CDR3 spans 13 residues. CDR3 loop: CASSPGTVYGYTF. CDR3 nucleotide sequence: TGTGCCAGCAGTCCAGGGACAGTCTATGGCTACACCTTC.

The chain carries TRBV7-3 and TRBJ2-1, with D perhaps TRBD2 (6 bases). V was shortened by 0 bases and J by 0 bases, with 9 bases between the two germline ends. The V gene's germline CDR1 is SGHTA and CDR2 FQGTGA. CDR3 size: 16 residues. CDR3 sequence (DNA): TGTGCCAGCAGCTTAACGGGGCGGGGCTCCTACAATGAGCAGTTCTTC. Protein: CASSLTGRGSYNEQFF.

This chain uses TRBV7-2 with TRBJ2-7; TRBD2 is a possible D gene (6 bases). Trimming cost V 1 base and J 2 bases, with 12 bases left between them. CDR1 SGHTA and CDR2 FQGNSA come from the germline V gene. CDR3 size: 15 residues. The CDR3 sequence is CASSLVDGGTYEQYF. As DNA, the CDR3 is TGTGCCAGCAGCTTAGTAGACGGGGGAACCTACGAGCAGTACTTC.

This sequence joins TRBV28 and TRBJ1-2; the D gene is possibly TRBD1 (5 bases). There are 12 residues in the CDR3. Looked up from germline, CDR1 is MDHEN and CDR2 is SYDVKM. The V end lost 5 bases, the J end lost 7 bases, and 11 bases lay between the germline ends. The CDR3 here is CASSQGFFGYTF. CDR3 nucleotides: TGTGCCAGCAGTCAGGGTTTCTTTGGCTACACCTTC.

The chain joins TRBV2 to TRBJ2-5, with TRBD1 matching 10 bases. V lost 7 bases, J lost 5 bases, and 7 bases stayed unmatched. The CDR3 length is 14 residues. CDR1 SNHLY and CDR2 FYNNEI come from the germline V gene. CDR3 sequence: CASKPDRGPETQYF. The CDR3 DNA sequence: TGTGCCAGCAAACCAGACAGGGGGCCGGAGACCCAGTACTTC.

The table lists this clone with a count of one. The J gene is TRBJ1-2, the V gene TRBV11-2; TRBD1 matches at 7 bases. CDR1 is SGHAT and CDR2 is FQNNGV in the germline V gene. CDR3 length equals 14 residues. Trimming at V came to 5 bases and at J to 10 bases, leaving 13 bases not matched to a gene. CDR3 sequence: CASSTRQGEGVYTF. In DNA form, the CDR3 reads TGTGCCAGCAGCACAAGACAGGGAGAGGGCGTCTACACCTTC.

The rearrangement uses TRBV5-4 and TRBJ1-5, with 7 bases lining up with TRBD1. J lost 6 bases, V lost 0 bases, and 0 bases had no gene match. Germline V gives CDR1 SGHNT, CDR2 YYREEE (reference sequence). There are 13 residues in the CDR3. CDR3 sequence (DNA): TGTGCCAGCAGCTTGGCAGGGGGTCAGCCCCAGCATTTT. Its protein is CASSLAGGQPQHF.

The chain is built from TRBV12-3 or TRBV12-4 and TRBJ2-7, with 8 bases aligning to TRBD1. The CDR3 is made up of 13 amino acids. V lost 6 bases to trimming and J lost 3 bases; unmatched junction nucleotides: 4. The CDR3 is CASSYRGSYEQYF. CDR3 DNA sequence: TGTGCCAGCAGCTACAGGGGGAGCTACGAGCAGTACTTC.

A single count supports this clone. The chain combines TRBV24-1 with TRBJ1-3; tentatively, D is TRBD1 (6 bases). The CDR3 totals 17 residues. Trimming pared 5 bases from V and 0 bases from J, leaving 16 bases between. Germline CDR1 KGHDR, CDR2 SFDVKD. The chain's CDR3 is CATSGDRLPHSGNTIYF. For the CDR3, the DNA is TGTGCCACCAGTGGAGACAGGCTACCCCACTCTGGAAACACCATATATTTT.

CDR3 residues: CASSFSGTLQETQYF. The CDR3 coding sequence is TGTGCCAGTAGTTTTAGCGGGACCCTCCAAGAGACCCAGTACTTC. The rearrangement uses TRBV19 and TRBJ2-5; 8 positions agree with TRBD2. The germline gives CDR1 LNHDA, CDR2 SQIVND (reference sequence). The trim removed 5 bases at V and 1 base at J, leaving 6 bases unmatched. This CDR3 has 15 residues.

In this sample, this clone turned up once. The chain links TRBV15 to TRBJ1-2, with TRBD1 matching 8 bases. V shed 1 base, J shed 7 bases, and the junction held 8 bases outside the gene matches. Germline V CDR1 and CDR2: LNHNV, YYDKDF (reference sequence). The CDR3 consists of 15 residues. CDR3 in DNA: TGTGCCACCAGCAGAGCCGAGACAGGGGTGGGTGGCTACACCTTC. It encodes CATSRAETGVGGYTF.

J is TRBJ2-7 and V is TRBV7-8, with 7 bases matching TRBD1. V dropped 3 bases and J dropped 3; count of bases not matched to a gene: 5. The germline V gene encodes CDR1 SGHVS and CDR2 FQNEAQ. This CDR3 has 14 amino acids. CDR3 amino acids: CASSFRQGYYEQYF. CDR3 DNA: TGTGCCAGCAGCTTCCGACAGGGTTACTACGAGCAGTACTTC.

This clone was observed once. The chain is built from TRBV9 and TRBJ2-2; 7 bases match TRBD1. The CDR3 covers 14 residues. Germline CDR1 is SGDLS and CDR2 is YYNGEE. The junction had 8 bases not matched to a gene; V was cut back by 6 bases and J by 6 bases. CDR3 bases: TGTGCCAGCACAGGGGGTAGGTTTCCCGGGGAGCTGTTTTTT. This codes for CASTGGRFPGELFF.

The V and J genes are TRBV6-5 and TRBJ2-7; D is unresolved. Trimming removed 5 bases from V and 3 bases from J, with 14 bases in between. The CDR3 runs to 14 residues. Per germline, CDR1 MNHEY and CDR2 SVGAGI. The CDR3 sequence: CASSTKVSGYEQYF. CDR3 nucleotides: TGTGCCAGCAGTACCAAGGTATCGGGCTACGAGCAGTACTTC.

The V and J genes are TRBV27 and TRBJ1-6; 8 bases line up with TRBD1. Unmatched junction bases numbered 6, after V lost 2 bases and J lost 9 bases. Germline CDR1 MNHEY, CDR2 SMNVEV (reference sequence). The CDR3 is made up of 15 amino acids. The chain's CDR3 is CASSLGQGASSPLHF. The CDR3 nucleotides read TGTGCCAGCAGTTTAGGCCAGGGGGCGTCTTCACCCCTCCACTTT.